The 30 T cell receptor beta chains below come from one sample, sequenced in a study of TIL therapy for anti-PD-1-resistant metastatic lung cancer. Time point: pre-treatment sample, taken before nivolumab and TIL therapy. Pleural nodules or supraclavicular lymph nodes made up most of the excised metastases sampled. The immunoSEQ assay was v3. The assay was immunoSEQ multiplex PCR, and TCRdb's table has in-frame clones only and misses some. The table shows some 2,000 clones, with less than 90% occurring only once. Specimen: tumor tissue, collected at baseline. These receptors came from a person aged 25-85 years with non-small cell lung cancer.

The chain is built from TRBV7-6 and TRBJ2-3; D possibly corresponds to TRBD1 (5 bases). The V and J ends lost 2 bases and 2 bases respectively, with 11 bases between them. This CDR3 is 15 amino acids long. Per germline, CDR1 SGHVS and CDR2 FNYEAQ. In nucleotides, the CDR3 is TGTGCCAGCAGCTTATTGGGGCAGACCACAGATACGCAGTATTTT. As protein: CASSLLGQTTDTQYF.

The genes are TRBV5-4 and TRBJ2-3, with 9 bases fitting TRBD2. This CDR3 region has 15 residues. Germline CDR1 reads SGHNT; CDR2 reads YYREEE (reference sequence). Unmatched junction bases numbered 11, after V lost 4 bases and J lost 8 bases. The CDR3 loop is CASSLALAGAGTQYF. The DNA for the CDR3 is TGTGCCAGCAGCCTTGCGTTAGCGGGAGCGGGTACGCAGTATTTT. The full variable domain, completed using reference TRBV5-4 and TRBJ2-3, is ETGVTQSPTHLIKTRGQQVTLRCSSQSGHNTVSWYQQALGQGPQFIFQYYREEENGRGNFPPRFSGLQFPNYSSELNVNALELDDSALYLCASSLALAGAGTQYFGPGTRLTVL.

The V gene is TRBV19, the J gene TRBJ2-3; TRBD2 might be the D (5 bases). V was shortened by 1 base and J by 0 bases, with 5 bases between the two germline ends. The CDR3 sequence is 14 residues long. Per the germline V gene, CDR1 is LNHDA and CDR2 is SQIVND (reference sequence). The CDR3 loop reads CASSIGTSTDTQYF. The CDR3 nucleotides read TGTGCCAGTAGTATAGGGACTAGCACAGATACGCAGTATTTT.

CDR3 bases: TGCGCCAGCAGCTTGGGCGACCGCAGACTAGCGGGAGGGGCCGGGGAGCTGTTTTTT. This sequence encodes CASSLGDRRLAGGAGELFF. The chain joins TRBV5-1 to TRBJ2-2, with TRBD2 matching 14 bases. V shed 0 bases, J shed 6 bases, and the junction held 10 bases outside the gene matches. The CDR3 sequence is 19 residues long. CDR1 SGHRS and CDR2 YFSETQ come from the germline V gene.

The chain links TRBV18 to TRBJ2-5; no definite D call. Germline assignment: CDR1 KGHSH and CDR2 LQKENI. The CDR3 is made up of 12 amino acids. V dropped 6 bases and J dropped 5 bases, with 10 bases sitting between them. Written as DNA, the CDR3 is TGTGCCAGCTCGAAGGGCCGGGAGACCCAGTACTTC. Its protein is CASSKGRETQYF.

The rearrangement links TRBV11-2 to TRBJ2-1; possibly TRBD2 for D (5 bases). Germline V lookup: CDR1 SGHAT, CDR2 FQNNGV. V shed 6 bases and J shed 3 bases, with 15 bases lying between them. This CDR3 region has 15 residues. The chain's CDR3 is CASRSPGLNYNEQFF. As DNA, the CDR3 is TGTGCCAGCAGGTCACCGGGATTAAACTACAATGAGCAGTTCTTC.

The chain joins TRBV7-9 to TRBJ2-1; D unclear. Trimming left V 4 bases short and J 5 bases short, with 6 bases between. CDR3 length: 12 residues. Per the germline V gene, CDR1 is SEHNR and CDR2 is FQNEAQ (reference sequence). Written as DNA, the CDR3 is TGTGCCAGCAGCTCCAACGACAATGAGCAGTTCTTC. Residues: CASSSNDNEQFF.

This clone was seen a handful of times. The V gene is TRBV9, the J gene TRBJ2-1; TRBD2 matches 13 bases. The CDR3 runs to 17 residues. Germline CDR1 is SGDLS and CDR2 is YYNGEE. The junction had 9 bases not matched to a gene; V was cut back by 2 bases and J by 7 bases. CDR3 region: CASSVRTSGSKGNEQFF. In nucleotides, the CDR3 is TGTGCCAGCAGCGTCCGGACTAGCGGGAGTAAAGGTAATGAGCAGTTCTTC.

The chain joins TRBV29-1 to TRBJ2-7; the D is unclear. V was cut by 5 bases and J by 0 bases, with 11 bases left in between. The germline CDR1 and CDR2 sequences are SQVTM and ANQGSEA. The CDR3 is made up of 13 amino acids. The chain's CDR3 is CSVLHSLSYEQYF. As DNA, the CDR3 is TGCAGCGTTCTGCACAGTCTCTCCTACGAGCAGTACTTC.

CDR3 loop: CASGGQVSYEQYF. The CDR3 bases are TGTGCCAGCGGGGGACAGGTCTCCTACGAGCAGTACTTC. The chain uses TRBV2 and TRBJ2-7, with 8 bases lining up with TRBD1. V trimming: 8 bases; J trimming: 0 bases; junction bases outside the gene matches: 3. The CDR3 loop spans 13 amino acids. The germline gives CDR1 SNHLY, CDR2 FYNNEI.

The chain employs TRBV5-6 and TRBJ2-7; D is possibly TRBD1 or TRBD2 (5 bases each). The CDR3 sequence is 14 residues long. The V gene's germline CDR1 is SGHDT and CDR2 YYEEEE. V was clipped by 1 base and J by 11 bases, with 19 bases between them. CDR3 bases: TGTGCCAGCAGCTTGAATCTGGGACCTCGCTCGGAGTACTTC. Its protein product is CASSLNLGPRSEYF.

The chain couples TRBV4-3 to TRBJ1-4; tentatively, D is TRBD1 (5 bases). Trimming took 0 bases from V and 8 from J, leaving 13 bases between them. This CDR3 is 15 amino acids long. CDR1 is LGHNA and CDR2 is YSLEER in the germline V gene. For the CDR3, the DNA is TGCGCCAGCAGCCAAGAAGGAATGGGGGGAGAAAAACTGTTTTTT. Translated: CASSQEGMGGEKLFF.

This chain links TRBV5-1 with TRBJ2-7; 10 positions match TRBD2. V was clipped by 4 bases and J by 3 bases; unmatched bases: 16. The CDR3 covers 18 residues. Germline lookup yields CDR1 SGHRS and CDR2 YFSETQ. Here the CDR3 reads CASSRELAGVTSGYEQYF. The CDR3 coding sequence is TGCGCCAGCAGCCGGGAGCTAGCGGGAGTCACCTCAGGCTACGAGCAGTACTTC.

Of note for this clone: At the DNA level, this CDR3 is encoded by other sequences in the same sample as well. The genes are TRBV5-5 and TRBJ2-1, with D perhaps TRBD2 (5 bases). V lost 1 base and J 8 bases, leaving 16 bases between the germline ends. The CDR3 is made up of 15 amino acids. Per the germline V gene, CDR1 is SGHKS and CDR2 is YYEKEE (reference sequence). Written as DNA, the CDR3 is TGTGCCAGCAGCTTGAGCCTAGCCCCTGTAGATGAGCAGTTCTTC. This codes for CASSLSLAPVDEQFF.

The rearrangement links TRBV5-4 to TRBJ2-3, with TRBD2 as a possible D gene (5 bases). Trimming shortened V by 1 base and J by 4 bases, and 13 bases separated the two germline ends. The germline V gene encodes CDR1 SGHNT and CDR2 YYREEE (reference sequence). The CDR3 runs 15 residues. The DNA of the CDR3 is TGTGCCAGCAGCTTGTTCCTAGCTGGTCCAGATACGCAGTATTTT. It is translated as CASSLFLAGPDTQYF.

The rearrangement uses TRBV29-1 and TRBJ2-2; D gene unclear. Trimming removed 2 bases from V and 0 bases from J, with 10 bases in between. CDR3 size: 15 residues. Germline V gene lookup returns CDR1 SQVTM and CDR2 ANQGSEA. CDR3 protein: CSVEKAGSNTGELFF. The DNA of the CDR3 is TGCAGCGTTGAAAAGGCAGGATCGAACACCGGGGAGCTGTTTTTT.

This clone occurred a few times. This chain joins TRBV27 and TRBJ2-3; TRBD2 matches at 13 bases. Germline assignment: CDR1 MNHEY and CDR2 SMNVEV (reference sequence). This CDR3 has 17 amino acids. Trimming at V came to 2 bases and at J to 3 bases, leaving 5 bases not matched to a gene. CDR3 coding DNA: TGTGCCAGCAGTTTACTGGGACTAGCGGGGACTACAGATACGCAGTATTTT. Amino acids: CASSLLGLAGTTDTQYF.

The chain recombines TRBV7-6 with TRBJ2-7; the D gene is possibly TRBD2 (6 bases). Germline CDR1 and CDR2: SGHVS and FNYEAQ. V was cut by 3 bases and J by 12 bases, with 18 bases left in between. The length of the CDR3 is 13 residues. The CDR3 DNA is TGTGCCAGCAGCTTGGGGGGACCCATGGTTCCGTACTTC. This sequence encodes CASSLGGPMVPYF.

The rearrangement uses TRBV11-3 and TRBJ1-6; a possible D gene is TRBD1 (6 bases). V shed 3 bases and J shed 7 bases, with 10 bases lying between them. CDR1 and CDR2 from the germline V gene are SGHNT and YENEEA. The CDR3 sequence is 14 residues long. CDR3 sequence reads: CASSFGGVNSPLHF. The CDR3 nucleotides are TGTGCCAGCAGCTTCGGGGGCGTCAATTCACCCCTCCACTTT.

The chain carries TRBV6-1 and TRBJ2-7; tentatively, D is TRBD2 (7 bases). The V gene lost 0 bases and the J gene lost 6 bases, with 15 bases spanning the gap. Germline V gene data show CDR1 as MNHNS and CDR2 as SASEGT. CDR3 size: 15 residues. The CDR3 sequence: CASSEAPGGVIEQYF. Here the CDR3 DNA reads TGTGCCAGCAGTGAAGCACCGGGGGGCGTGATCGAGCAGTACTTC.

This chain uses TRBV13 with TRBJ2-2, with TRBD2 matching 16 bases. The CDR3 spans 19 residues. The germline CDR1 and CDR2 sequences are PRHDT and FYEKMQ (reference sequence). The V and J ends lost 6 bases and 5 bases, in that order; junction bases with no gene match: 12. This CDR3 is CASSPGLAGGPRRTGELFF. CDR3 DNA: TGTGCCAGCAGTCCGGGACTAGCGGGAGGGCCACGGAGAACCGGGGAGCTGTTTTTT.

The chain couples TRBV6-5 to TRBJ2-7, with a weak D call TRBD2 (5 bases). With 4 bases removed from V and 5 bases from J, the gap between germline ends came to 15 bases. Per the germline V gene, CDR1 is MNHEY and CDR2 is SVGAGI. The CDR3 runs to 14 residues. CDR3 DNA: TGTGCCAGCAGTTCCGGTGAGGGCCTCAACGAGCAGTACTTC. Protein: CASSSGEGLNEQYF.

The CDR3 DNA is TGTGCCAGCGGACCGGATGCCAAAAACATTCAGTACTTC. Translated, it gives CASGPDAKNIQYF. The chain employs TRBV10-3 and TRBJ2-4; D not resolved. The germline gives CDR1 ENHRY, CDR2 SYGVKD. This CDR3 is 13 amino acids long. The V end was cut by 10 bases, the J end by 1 base, with 11 bases between.

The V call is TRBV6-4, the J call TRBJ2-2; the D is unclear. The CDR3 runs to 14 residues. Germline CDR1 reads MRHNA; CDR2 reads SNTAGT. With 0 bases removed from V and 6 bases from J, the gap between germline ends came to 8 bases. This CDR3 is CASSDSWLAGELFF. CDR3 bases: TGTGCCAGCAGTGACTCATGGCTGGCCGGGGAGCTGTTTTTT.

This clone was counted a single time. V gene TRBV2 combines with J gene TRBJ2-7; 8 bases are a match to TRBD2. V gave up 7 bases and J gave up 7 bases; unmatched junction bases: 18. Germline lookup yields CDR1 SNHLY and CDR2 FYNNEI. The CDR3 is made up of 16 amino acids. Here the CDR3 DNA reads TGTGCCAGCACCCCAAACTGGAGCGGGGGAGGGACGGAGCAGTACTTC. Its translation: CASTPNWSGGGTEQYF.

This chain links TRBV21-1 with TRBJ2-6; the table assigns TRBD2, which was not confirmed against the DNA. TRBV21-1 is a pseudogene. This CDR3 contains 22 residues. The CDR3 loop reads CASSKWYHSRRDANSGANVLTF. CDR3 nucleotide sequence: TGTGCCAGCAGCAAGTGGTACCACTCAAGGAGAGACGCCAACTCTGGGGCCAACGTCCTGACTTTC.

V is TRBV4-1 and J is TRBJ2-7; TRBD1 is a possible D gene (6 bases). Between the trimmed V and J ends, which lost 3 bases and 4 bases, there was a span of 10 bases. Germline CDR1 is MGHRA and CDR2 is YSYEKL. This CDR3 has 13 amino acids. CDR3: CASSQSQGYEQYF. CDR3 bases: TGCGCCAGCAGCCAGTCACAGGGTTACGAGCAGTACTTC.

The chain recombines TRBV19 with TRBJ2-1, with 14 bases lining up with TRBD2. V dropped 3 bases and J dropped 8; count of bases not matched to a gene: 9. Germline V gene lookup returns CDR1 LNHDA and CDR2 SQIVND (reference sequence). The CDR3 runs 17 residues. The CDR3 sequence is CASSMTSGRVTGDEQFF. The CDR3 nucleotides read TGTGCCAGTAGTATGACTAGCGGGAGGGTAACTGGGGATGAGCAGTTCTTC.

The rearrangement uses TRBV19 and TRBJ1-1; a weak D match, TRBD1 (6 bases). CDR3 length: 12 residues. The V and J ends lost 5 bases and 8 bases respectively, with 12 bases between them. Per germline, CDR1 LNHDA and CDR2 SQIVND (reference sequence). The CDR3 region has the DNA TGTGCCAGTAGTCCCCGGACAGCCGAAGCTTTCTTT. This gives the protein CASSPRTAEAFF.

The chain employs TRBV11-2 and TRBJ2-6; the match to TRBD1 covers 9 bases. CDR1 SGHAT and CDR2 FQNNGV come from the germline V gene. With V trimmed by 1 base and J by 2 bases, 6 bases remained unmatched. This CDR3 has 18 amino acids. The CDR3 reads CASSLAGTGTPGANVLTF. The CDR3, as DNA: TGTGCCAGCAGCTTAGCCGGGACAGGGACTCCTGGGGCCAACGTCCTGACTTTC.